This TCR beta chain was retrieved from a study of immune cell composition in non-small cell lung cancer. Normal lung was sampled as far from the tumour as possible, at least 3 cm. Template was genomic DNA from frozen, unsorted single-cell suspensions. The CDR3 is made up of 14 amino acids. Trimming took 0 bases from V and 4 from J, leaving 11 bases between them. Germline CDR1 is GTSNPN and CDR2 is SVGIG (reference sequence). Here immunoSEQ multiplex PCR was the method, and the copy in TCRdb shows in-frame clones only, minus some. The table includes 1,500 to 2,000 clones, 70% detected once. This rearrangement joins TRBV30 to TRBJ2-3; tentative D call: TRBD2 (5 bases). Sample: non-adjacent lung tissue. The receptor's source is a human donor with non-small cell lung cancer. CDR3 sequence (DNA): TGTGCCTGGAGTGTACCTAGCTTCCCAGATACGCAGTATTTT. Amino acids: CAWSVPSFPDTQYF.